These 9 T cell receptor beta chains originate from one sample sequenced in a study of T cells in pancreatic ductal adenocarcinoma. Selected pancreatic ductal adenocarcinoma patients had undergone surgery without neoadjuvant therapy. Clones were read by immunoSEQ multiplex PCR, and TCRdb kept only the in-frame ones, dropping some. The sample includes 15,000 to 20,000 clones, about nine tenths of them seen just once. The sequencing sample was made of PBMCs. The receptors shown here come from a human donor with pancreatic ductal adenocarcinoma.

The genes are TRBV9 and TRBJ2-3, with a tentative D call TRBD1 (5 bases). The V end was cut by 0 bases, the J end by 2 bases, with 16 bases between. This CDR3 comprises 17 residues. CDR1 is SGDLS, CDR2 YYNGEE, per germline. DNA of the CDR3: TGTGCCAGCAGCGTAGGGTACCGGACATATCCCACAGATACGCAGTATTTT. This encodes CASSVGYRTYPTDTQYF.

The CDR3 nucleotides read TGCGCCAGCAGCGAACTAAACAGGGGAGTGAACACTGAAGCTTTCTTT. Translation: CASSELNRGVNTEAFF. The chain recombines TRBV5-1 with TRBJ1-1, with 7 bases lining up with TRBD1. V shed 4 bases and J 0 bases; nucleotides not matched to a gene: 9. This CDR3 is built from 16 residues. CDR1 and CDR2 (germline): SGHRS, YFSETQ.

The J gene is TRBJ1-1, the V gene TRBV6-1; no firm D call. Trimming cost V 8 bases and J 1 base, with 11 bases left between them. The germline gives CDR1 MNHNS, CDR2 SASEGT. There are 13 residues in the CDR3. CDR3 protein: CASFSHSNTEAFF. In DNA, the CDR3 is TGTGCCAGCTTTAGCCATTCGAACACTGAAGCTTTCTTT.

The chain uses TRBV7-9 and TRBJ1-2; a possible D gene is TRBD1 (6 bases). CDR1 is SEHNR and CDR2 is FQNEAQ in the germline V gene (reference sequence). Between the trimmed V and J ends, which lost 2 bases and 8 bases, there was a span of 12 bases. This CDR3 has 13 amino acids. In DNA form, the CDR3 reads TGTGCCAGCAGCTTAAGCGGGGGCTCGGGCTACACCTTC. Translating gives CASSLSGGSGYTF.

V usage is TRBV5-5 and J usage is TRBJ2-4; D perhaps matches TRBD1 (5 bases). Trimming took 2 bases from V and 0 from J, leaving 9 bases between them. This CDR3 has 15 residues. CDR1 and CDR2 from the germline V gene are SGHKS and YYEKEE (reference sequence). This CDR3 is CASSFPQGAKNIQYF. The CDR3, as DNA: TGTGCCAGCAGCTTCCCCCAGGGAGCCAAAAACATTCAGTACTTC.

This clone was seen a handful of times. Other DNA sequences within the sample encode an identical CDR3. This chain joins TRBV6-5 and TRBJ2-7, with D unclear. Germline values: CDR1 MNHEY, CDR2 SVGAGI. V was trimmed by 2 bases and J by 3 bases, leaving 8 bases between them. This CDR3 is 13 amino acids long. The CDR3 DNA sequence: TGTGCCAGCAGTTACGATGGCAGCTACGAGCAGTACTTC. This encodes CASSYDGSYEQYF.

V is TRBV28 and J is TRBJ2-7, with 9 bases aligning to TRBD1. With 3 bases clipped from V and 6 bases from J, the junction kept 15 bases outside the gene matches. Germline V gene lookup returns CDR1 MDHEN and CDR2 SYDVKM. The CDR3 totals 17 residues. This CDR3 reads CASSLVNRGRRFSEQYF. CDR3 DNA: TGTGCCAGCAGTTTGGTAAACAGGGGGCGCAGGTTCAGCGAGCAGTACTTC.

The V and J genes are TRBV7-9 and TRBJ2-1; the D is unclear. The CDR3 has 15 amino acids. Trimming took off 8 bases at V and 0 bases at J, with 14 bases between the two ends. Germline loops: CDR1 SEHNR, CDR2 FQNEAQ (reference sequence). The CDR3 reads CASYQGWSSYNEQFF. The DNA for the CDR3 is TGTGCCAGCTATCAAGGCTGGAGCTCCTACAATGAGCAGTTCTTC.

This chain links TRBV7-2 with TRBJ1-2; 9 bases fit TRBD1. V shed 0 bases and J 4 bases; nucleotides not matched to a gene: 6. The CDR3 covers 16 residues. Per germline, CDR1 SGHTA and CDR2 FQGNSA. The CDR3 sequence: CASSLAGTGTGYGYTF. For the CDR3, the DNA is TGTGCCAGCAGCTTAGCCGGGACAGGGACCGGCTATGGCTACACCTTC. The full variable domain, completed using reference TRBV7-2 and TRBJ1-2, is GAGVSQSPSNKVTEKGKDVELRCDPISGHTALYWYRQSLGQGLEFLIYFQGNSAPDKSGLPSDRFSAERTGGSVSTLTIQRTQQEDSAVYLCASSLAGTGTGYGYTFGSGTRLTVV.